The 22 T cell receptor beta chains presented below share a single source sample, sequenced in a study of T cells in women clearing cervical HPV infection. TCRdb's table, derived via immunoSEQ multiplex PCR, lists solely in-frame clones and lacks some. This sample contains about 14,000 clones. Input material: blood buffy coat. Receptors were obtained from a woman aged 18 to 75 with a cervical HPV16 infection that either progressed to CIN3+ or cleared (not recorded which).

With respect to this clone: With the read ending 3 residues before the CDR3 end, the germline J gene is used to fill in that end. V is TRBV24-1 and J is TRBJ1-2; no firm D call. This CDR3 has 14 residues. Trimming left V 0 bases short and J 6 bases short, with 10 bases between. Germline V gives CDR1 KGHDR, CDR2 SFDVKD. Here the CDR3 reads CATSDLLSRDGYTF. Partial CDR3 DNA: TGTGCCACCAGTGATTTGTTGTCGCGGGATGGC.

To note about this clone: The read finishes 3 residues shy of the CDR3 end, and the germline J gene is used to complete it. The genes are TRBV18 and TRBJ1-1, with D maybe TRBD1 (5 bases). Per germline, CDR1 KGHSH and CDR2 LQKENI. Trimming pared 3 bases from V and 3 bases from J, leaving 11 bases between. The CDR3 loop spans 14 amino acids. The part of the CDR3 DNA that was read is TGTGCCAGCTCACCCGGGGGGTTGGACACTGAA. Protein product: CASSPGGLDTE. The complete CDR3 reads CASSPGGLDTEAFF.

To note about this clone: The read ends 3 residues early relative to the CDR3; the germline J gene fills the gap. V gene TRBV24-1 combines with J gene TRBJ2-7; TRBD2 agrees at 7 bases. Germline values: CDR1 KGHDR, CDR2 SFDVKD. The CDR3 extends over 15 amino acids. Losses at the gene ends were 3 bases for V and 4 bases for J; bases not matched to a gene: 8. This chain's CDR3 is CATSDTGTTGYEQYF. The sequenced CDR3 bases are TGTGCCACCAGTGATACCGGGACTACGGGTTACGAG.

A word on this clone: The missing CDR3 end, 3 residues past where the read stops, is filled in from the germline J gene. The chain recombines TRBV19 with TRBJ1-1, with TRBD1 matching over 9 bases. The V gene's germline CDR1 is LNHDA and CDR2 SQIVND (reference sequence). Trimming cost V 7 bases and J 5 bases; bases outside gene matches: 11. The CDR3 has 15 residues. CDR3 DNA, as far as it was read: TGTGCCAGTATGGACAGGGGAGGAGTGGTGACTGAA. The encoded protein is CASMDRGGVVTE. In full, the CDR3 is CASMDRGGVVTEAFF.

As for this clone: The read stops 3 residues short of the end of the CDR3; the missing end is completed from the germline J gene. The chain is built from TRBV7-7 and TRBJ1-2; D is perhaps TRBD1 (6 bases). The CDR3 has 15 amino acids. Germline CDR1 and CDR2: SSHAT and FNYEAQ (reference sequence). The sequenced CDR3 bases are TGTGCCAGCAGCTCACGAGCGGGGGGGCCAAATGAC. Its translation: CASSSRAGGPND. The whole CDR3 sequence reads CASSSRAGGPNDYTF. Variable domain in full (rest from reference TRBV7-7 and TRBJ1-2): GAGVSQSPRYKVTKRGQDVTLRCDPISSHATLYWYQQALGQGPEFLTYFNYEAQPDKSGLPSDRFSAERPEGSISTLTIQRTEQRDSAMYRCASSSRAGGPNDYTFGSGTRLTVV.

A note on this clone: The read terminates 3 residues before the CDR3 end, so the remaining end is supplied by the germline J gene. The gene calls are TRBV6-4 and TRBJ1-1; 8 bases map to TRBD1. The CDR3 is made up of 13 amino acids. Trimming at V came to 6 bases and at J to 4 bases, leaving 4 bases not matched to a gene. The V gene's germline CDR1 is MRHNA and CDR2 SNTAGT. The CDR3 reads CASRQGEGTEAFF. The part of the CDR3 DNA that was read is TGTGCCAGCAGACAGGGGGAGGGCACTGAA.

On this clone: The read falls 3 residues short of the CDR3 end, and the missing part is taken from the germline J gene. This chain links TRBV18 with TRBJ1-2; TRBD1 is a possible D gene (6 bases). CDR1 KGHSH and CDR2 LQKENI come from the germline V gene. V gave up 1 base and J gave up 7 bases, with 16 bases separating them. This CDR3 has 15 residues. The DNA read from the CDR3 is TGTGCCAGCTCACCACTACAGGGAAGGGGAGGTGGC. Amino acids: CASSPLQGRGGG. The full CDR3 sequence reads CASSPLQGRGGGYTF.

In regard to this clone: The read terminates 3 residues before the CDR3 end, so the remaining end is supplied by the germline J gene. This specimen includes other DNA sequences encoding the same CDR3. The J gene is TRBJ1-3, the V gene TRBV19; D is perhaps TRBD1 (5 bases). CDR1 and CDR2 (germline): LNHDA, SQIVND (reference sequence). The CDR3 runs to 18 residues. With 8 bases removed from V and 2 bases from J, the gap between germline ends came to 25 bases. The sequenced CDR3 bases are TGTGCCAGTTGTAAAGAGGGAAGGGGAGAGCTGGCTGGAAACACC. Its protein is CASCKEGRGELAGNT. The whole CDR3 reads CASCKEGRGELAGNTIYF.

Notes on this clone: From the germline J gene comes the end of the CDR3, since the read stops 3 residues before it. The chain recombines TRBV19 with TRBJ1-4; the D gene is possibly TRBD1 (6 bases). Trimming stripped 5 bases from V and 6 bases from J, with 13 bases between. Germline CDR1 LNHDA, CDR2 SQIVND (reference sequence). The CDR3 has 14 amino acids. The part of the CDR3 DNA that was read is TGTGCCAGTAGTTCTTGGGGGCACGATGAAAAA. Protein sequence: CASSSWGHDEK. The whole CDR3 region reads CASSSWGHDEKLFF.

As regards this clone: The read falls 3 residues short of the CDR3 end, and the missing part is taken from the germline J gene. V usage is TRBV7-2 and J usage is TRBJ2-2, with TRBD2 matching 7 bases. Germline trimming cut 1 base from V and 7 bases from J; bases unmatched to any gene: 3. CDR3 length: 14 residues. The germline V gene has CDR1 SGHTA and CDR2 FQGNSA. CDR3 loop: CASSLVGGGGELFF. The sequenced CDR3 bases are TGTGCCAGCAGCTTAGTTGGGGGGGGCGGGGAG.

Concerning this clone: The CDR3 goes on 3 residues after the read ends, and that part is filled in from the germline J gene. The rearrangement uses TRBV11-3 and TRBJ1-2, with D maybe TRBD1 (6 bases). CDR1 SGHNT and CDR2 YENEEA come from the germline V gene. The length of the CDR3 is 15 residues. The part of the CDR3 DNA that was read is TGTGCCAGCAGCTTAGTCACAGGGCGAGTGGAAGGC. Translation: CASSLVTGRVEG. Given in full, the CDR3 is CASSLVTGRVEGYTF.

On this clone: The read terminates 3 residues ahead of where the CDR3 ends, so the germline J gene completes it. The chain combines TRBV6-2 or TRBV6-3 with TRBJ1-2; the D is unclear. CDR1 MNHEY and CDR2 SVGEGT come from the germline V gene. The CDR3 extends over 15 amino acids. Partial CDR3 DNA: TGTGCCCATGGGCGAGCGGGAGAAACCAACAATGAC. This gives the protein CAHGRAGETNND. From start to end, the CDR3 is CAHGRAGETNNDYTF.

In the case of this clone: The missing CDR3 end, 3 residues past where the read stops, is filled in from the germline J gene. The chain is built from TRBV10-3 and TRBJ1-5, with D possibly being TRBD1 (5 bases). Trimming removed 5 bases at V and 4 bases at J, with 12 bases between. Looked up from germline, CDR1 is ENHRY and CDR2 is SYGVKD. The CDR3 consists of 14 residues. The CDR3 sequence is CAISNTRGNQPQHF. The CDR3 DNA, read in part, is TGTGCCATCAGTAACACCCGGGGGAATCAGCCC.

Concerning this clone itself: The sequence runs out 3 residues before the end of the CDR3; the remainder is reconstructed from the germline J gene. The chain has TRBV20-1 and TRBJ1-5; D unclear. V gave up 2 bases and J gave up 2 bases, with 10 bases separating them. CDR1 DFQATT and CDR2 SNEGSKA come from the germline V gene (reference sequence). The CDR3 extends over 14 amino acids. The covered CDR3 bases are TGCAGTGCTAGAACAGTCGGGGGCAATCAGCCC. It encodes CSARTVGGNQP. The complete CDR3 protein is CSARTVGGNQPQHF.

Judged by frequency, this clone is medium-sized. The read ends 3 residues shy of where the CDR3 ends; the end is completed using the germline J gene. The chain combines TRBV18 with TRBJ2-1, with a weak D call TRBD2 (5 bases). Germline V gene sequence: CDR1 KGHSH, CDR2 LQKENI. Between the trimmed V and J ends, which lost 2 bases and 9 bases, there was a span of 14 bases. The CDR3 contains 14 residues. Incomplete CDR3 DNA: TGTGCCAGCTCACCATCCGACCGGGGAGTTGAG. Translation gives CASSPSDRGVE. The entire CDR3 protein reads CASSPSDRGVEQFF.

The CDR3 spells CASSLVQNQPQYF. The part of the CDR3 DNA that was read is TGTGCCAGCAGCTTAGTACAGAATCAGCCG. This sequence joins TRBV7-2 and TRBJ2-3; D call uncertain. From the germline J gene comes the end of the CDR3, since the read stops 3 residues before it. CDR1 is SGHTA, CDR2 FQGNSA, per germline. The CDR3 is 13 amino acids.

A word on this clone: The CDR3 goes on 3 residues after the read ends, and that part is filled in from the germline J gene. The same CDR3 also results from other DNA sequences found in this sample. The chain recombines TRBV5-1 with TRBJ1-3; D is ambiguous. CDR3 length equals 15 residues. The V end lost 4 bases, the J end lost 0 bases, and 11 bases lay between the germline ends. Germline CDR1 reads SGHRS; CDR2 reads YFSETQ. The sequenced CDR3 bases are TGCGCCAGCAGCGAGGGCCTCAACTCTGGAAACACC. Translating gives CASSEGLNSGNT. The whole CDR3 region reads CASSEGLNSGNTIYF.

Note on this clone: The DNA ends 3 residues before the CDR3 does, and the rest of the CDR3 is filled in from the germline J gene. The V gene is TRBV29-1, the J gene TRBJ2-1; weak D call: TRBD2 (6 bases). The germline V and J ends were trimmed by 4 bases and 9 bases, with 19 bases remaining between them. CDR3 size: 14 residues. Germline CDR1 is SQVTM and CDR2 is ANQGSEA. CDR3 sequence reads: CSVGPLGLRGEQFF. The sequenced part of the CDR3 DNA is TGCAGCGTTGGGCCCCTAGGGTTGCGGGGTGAG.

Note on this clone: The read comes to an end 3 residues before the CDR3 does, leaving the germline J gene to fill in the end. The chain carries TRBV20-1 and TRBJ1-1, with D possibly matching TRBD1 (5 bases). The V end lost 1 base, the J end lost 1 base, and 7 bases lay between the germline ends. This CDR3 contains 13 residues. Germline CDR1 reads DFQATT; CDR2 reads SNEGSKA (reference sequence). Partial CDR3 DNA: TGCAGTGCTAGAGTCCAGGGGAACACTGAA. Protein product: CSARVQGNTE. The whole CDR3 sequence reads CSARVQGNTEAFF.

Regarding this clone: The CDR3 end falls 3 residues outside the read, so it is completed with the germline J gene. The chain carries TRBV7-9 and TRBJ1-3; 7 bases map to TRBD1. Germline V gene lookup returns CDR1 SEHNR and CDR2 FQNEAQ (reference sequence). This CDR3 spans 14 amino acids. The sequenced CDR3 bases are TGTGCCAGCATCCAGACAGGGTCTGGAAGCACA. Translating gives CASIQTGSGST. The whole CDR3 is CASIQTGSGSTIYF.

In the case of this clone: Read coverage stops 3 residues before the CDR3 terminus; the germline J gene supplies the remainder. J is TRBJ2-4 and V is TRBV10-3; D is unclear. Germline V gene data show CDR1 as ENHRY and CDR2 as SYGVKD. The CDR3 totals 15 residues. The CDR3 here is CAISESMSANYGQYF. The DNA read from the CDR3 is TGTGCCATCAGTGAGTCGATGTCAGCGAACTATGGT.

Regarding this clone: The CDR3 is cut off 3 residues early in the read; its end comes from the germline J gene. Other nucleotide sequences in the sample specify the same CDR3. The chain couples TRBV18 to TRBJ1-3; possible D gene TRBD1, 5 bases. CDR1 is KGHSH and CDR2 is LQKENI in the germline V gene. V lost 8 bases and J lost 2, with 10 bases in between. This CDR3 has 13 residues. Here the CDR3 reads CASAGETGNTIYF. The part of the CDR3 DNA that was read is TGTGCCAGCGCGGGGGAGACTGGAAACACC.